The 18 T cell receptor beta chains given below trace back to one sample, sequenced in a study of T-cell memory formation after mild COVID-19. Using its own MiXCR run on the 5' RACE reads, TCRdb lists one record per CDR3 protein. The sample lists 100,000 to 150,000 distinct CDR3 sequences; 15% to 20% were seen once. Sample: PBMCs or a T cell subset sorted from them (not recorded which). Every receptor here comes from a man aged 18 to 35 who had mild COVID-19 (a few samples of this study predate the infection). Cell type and time point are not known.

The chain couples TRBV6-1 to TRBJ2-3; D is tentatively TRBD1 or TRBD2 (6 bases each). This CDR3 has 14 residues. CDR1 is MNHNS, CDR2 SASEGT, per germline. Trimming removed 7 bases at V and 6 bases at J, with 17 bases between. In DNA, the CDR3 is TGTGCCAGCATCCGGGGGCGGGGCGAGGATACGCAGTATTTT. This translates into CASIRGRGEDTQYF.

In its sample, this clonotype was seen a few times. The V call is TRBV20-1, the J call TRBJ1-5; no firm D call. The CDR3 sequence is 14 residues long. Germline V gene lookup returns CDR1 DFQATT and CDR2 SNEGSKA (reference sequence). The V end lost 2 bases, the J end lost 4 bases, and 12 bases lay between the germline ends. CDR3 in amino acids: CSARRRRLNQPQHF. Written as DNA, the CDR3 is TGCAGTGCTAGACGACGGCGTCTTAATCAGCCCCAGCATTTT.

In its sample, this clonotype was seen a few times. The chain couples TRBV7-2 to TRBJ2-5, with D possibly being TRBD1 or TRBD2 (6 bases each). Trimming left V 3 bases short and J 7 bases short, with 24 bases between. Germline loops: CDR1 SGHTA, CDR2 FQGNSA. The CDR3 runs to 17 residues. CDR3 loop: CASSFPPPTVGGRTQYF. The CDR3 DNA follows: TGTGCCAGCAGCTTCCCACCCCCCACCGTCGGGGGCCGGACCCAGTACTTC.

In its sample, this clonotype was seen a few times. The chain uses TRBV9 and TRBJ2-5, with a possible D match to TRBD2 (6 bases). Germline V gene sequence: CDR1 SGDLS, CDR2 YYNGEE. V shed 0 bases and J shed 6 bases, with 18 bases lying between them. The CDR3 has 16 residues. CDR3 protein: CASSVGRGTGEKTQYF. CDR3 DNA: TGTGCCAGCAGCGTAGGCCGGGGGACTGGGGAAAAGACCCAGTACTTC.

This sequence joins TRBV6-6 and TRBJ2-5; D uncertain. The germline V and J ends were trimmed by 0 bases and 5 bases, with 4 bases remaining between them. The length of the CDR3 is 12 residues. Germline V lookup: CDR1 MNHNY, CDR2 SVGAGI (reference sequence). Written as DNA, the CDR3 is TGTGCCAGCAGTTACTCCGAGGAGACCCAGTACTTC. Protein sequence: CASSYSEETQYF.

The chain is built from TRBV19 and TRBJ1-3; the match to TRBD1 covers 7 bases. V lost 8 bases, J lost 6 bases, and 7 bases stayed unmatched. Germline V gene sequence: CDR1 LNHDA, CDR2 SQIVND (reference sequence). The CDR3 totals 13 residues. The CDR3 nucleotides read TGTGCCAGTTGCCGGACAGGTTCAAACACCATATATTTT. Amino acid sequence: CASCRTGSNTIYF. Filled out from reference TRBV19 and TRBJ1-3, the complete variable domain reads DGGITQSPKYLFRKEGQNVTLSCEQNLNHDAMYWYRQDPGQGLRLIYYSQIVNDFQKGDIAEGYSVSREKKESFPLTVTSAQKNPTAFYLCASCRTGSNTIYFGEGSWLTVV.

The sample holds a few counts of this clonotype. This chain uses TRBV7-2 with TRBJ1-3; 8 bases map to TRBD1. V was pared by 1 base and J by 2 bases, with 1 base of the junction left unmatched. The CDR3 runs 15 residues. CDR1 and CDR2 (germline): SGHTA, FQGNSA. The CDR3 region is CASSLDRGAGNTIYF. CDR3 nucleotide sequence: TGTGCCAGCAGCTTAGACAGGGGGGCTGGAAACACCATATATTTT.

This clonotype was counted once. The V and J genes are TRBV7-9 and TRBJ2-3; 7 nucleotides match TRBD1. J was trimmed by 2 bases and V by 5 bases; bases with no gene match: 13. The CDR3 extends over 17 amino acids. The germline V gene encodes CDR1 SEHNR and CDR2 FQNEAQ (reference sequence). CDR3 in amino acids: CASSTATGLLSTDTQYF. As DNA, the CDR3 is TGTGCCAGCAGCACCGCGACAGGGTTACTATCCACAGATACGCAGTATTTT. Full variable domain (outside the CDR3, taken from reference TRBV7-9 and TRBJ2-3): DTGVSQNPRHKITKRGQNVTFRCDPISEHNRLYWYRQTLGQGPEFLTYFQNEAQLEKSRLLSDRFSAERPKGSFSTLEIQRTEQGDSAMYLCASSTATGLLSTDTQYFGPGTRLTVL.

This clonotype was recorded at least ten times. CDR3 in amino acids: CASSQDGGGGDTQYF. As DNA, the CDR3 is TGCGCCAGCAGCCAAGATGGAGGGGGAGGAGATACGCAGTATTTT. J is TRBJ2-3 and V is TRBV4-1; the D call may be TRBD1 or TRBD2 (6 bases each). Between the trimmed V and J ends, which lost 0 bases and 5 bases, there was a span of 12 bases. The CDR3 is made up of 15 amino acids. CDR1 is MGHRA and CDR2 is YSYEKL in the germline V gene.

This clonotype was seen a handful of times. The chain employs TRBV5-1 and TRBJ1-1; possibly TRBD1 for D (6 bases). Trimming stripped 4 bases from V and 4 bases from J, with 17 bases between. The CDR3 extends over 15 amino acids. CDR1 is SGHRS and CDR2 is YFSETQ in the germline V gene. CDR3 nucleotides: TGCGCCAGCAGCCCGGGCGGGGGGCAGGGCACTGAAGCTTTCTTT. This sequence encodes CASSPGGGQGTEAFF. Looking up the rest from reference TRBV5-1 and TRBJ1-1 gives the full variable domain: KAGVTQTPRYLIKTRGQQVTLSCSPISGHRSVSWYQQTPGQGLQFLFEYFSETQRNKGNFPGRFSGRQFSNSRSEMNVSTLELGDSALYLCASSPGGGQGTEAFFGQGTRLTVV.

This clonotype was detected a few times. J is TRBJ1-6 and V is TRBV4-3; D uncertain. CDR3 size: 15 residues. V was pared by 0 bases and J by 14 bases, with 17 bases between. CDR1 LGHNA and CDR2 YSLEER come from the germline V gene. The CDR3 nucleotides are TGCGCCAGCAGCCAAGATACGGGCTCCGAGCTTTCCCTCCACTTT. It specifies CASSQDTGSELSLHF.

This clonotype was picked up a small number of times. V and J are TRBV18 and TRBJ1-5; D ambiguous. V lost 0 bases and J lost 6, with 6 bases in between. This CDR3 comprises 13 residues. CDR1 and CDR2 from the germline V gene are KGHSH and LQKENI. The CDR3 region has the DNA TGTGCCAGCTCACCACCCGCAGGTCAGCCCCAGCATTTT. Protein product: CASSPPAGQPQHF.

The chain uses TRBV6-5 and TRBJ2-3; 11 bases fit TRBD2. This CDR3 comprises 17 residues. V lost 10 bases and J lost 4; bases outside the gene matches: 16. From germline, CDR1 is MNHEY and CDR2 SVGAGI. This CDR3 is CATHRSASGGQPDTQYF. CDR3 coding DNA: TGTGCCACGCACCGATCTGCTAGCGGGGGGCAGCCAGATACGCAGTATTTT.

The chain uses TRBV4-3 and TRBJ2-5, with 10 nucleotides matching TRBD2. The CDR3 sequence is 15 residues long. From germline, CDR1 is LGHNA and CDR2 YSLEER. Trimming at V came to 0 bases and at J to 7 bases, leaving 5 bases not matched to a gene. This CDR3 is CASSQDLAGAATQYF. The CDR3 DNA reads as TGCGCCAGCAGCCAAGATCTAGCGGGGGCGGCGACCCAGTACTTC.

This clonotype turned up a few times. V usage is TRBV6-5 and J usage is TRBJ2-3; D may be TRBD1 (5 bases). Germline values: CDR1 MNHEY, CDR2 SVGAGI. This CDR3 region has 17 residues. Trimming shortened V by 0 bases and J by 5 bases, and 18 bases separated the two germline ends. CDR3 in DNA: TGTGCCAGCAGTTACTCCAGTTCCAGGGCGGCCGGAGATACGCAGTATTTT. Protein product: CASSYSSSRAAGDTQYF.

The chain is built from TRBV5-1 and TRBJ2-1; D not resolved. CDR3 length: 16 amino acids. In germline, CDR1 is SGHRS, CDR2 YFSETQ. The germline V and J ends were trimmed by 4 bases and 6 bases, with 20 bases remaining between them. The CDR3 loop reads CASSRDTQPGVNEQFF. CDR3 DNA sequence: TGCGCCAGCAGCCGAGATACTCAACCGGGTGTCAATGAGCAGTTCTTC.

This clonotype was seen more than once but under ten times. V gene TRBV7-6 combines with J gene TRBJ1-2; no firm D call. The V and J ends lost 5 bases and 0 bases respectively, with 13 bases between them. This CDR3 has 15 amino acids. CDR1 and CDR2 from the germline V gene are SGHVS and FNYEAQ. The CDR3 is CASSASSNSNYGYTF. In nucleotides, the CDR3 is TGTGCCAGCAGCGCCTCCTCCAACTCTAACTATGGCTACACCTTC.

This clonotype showed up just a few times. The rearrangement uses TRBV19 and TRBJ2-5; the D call may be TRBD1 or TRBD2 (5 bases each). This CDR3 has 14 amino acids. The V gene's germline CDR1 is LNHDA and CDR2 SQIVND (reference sequence). The V end lost 5 bases, the J end lost 9 bases, and 19 bases lay between the germline ends. CDR3 in amino acids: CASSRRDPVSAQYF. The CDR3 bases are TGTGCCAGTAGTCGCCGGGACCCCGTTAGCGCCCAGTACTTC.